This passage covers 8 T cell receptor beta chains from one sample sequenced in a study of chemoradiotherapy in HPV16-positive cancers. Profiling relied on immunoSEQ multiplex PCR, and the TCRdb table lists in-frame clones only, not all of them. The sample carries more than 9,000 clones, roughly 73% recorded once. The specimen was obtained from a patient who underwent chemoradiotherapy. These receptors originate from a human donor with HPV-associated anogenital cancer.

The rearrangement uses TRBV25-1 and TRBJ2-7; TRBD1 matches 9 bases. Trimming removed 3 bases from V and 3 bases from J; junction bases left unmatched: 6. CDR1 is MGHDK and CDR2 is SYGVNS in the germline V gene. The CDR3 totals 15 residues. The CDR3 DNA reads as TGTGCCAGCAGTGATGGGCACAGGGGGCGCTACGAGCAGTACTTC. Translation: CASSDGHRGRYEQYF.

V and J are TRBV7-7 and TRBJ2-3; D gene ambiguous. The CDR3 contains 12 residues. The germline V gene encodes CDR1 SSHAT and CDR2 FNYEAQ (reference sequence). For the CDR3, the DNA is TGTGGGGTAGCATCCCCCACAGATACGCAGTATTTT. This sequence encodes CGVASPTDTQYF.

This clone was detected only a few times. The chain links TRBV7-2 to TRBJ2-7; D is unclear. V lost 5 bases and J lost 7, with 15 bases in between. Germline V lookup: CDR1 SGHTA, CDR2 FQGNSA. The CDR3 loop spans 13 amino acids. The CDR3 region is CASSPGMPREQYF. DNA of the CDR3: TGTGCCAGCAGCCCCGGCATGCCGAGGGAGCAGTACTTC.

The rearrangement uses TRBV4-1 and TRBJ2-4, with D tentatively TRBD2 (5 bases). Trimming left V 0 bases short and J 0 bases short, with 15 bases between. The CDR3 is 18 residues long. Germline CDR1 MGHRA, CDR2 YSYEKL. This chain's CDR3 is CASSQDPMASIAKNIQYF. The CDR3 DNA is TGCGCCAGCAGCCAAGATCCGATGGCTAGCATAGCCAAAAACATTCAGTACTTC.

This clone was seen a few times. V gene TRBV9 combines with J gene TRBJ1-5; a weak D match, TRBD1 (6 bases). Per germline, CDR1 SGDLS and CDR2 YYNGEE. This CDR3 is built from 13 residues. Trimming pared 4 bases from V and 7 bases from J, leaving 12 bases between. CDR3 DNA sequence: TGTGCCAGCAGCCCGACAGGCGGCCAGCCCCAGCATTTT. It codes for CASSPTGGQPQHF.

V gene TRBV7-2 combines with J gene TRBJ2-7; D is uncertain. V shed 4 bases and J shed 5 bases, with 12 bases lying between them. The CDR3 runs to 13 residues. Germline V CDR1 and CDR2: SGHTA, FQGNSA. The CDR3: CASSSTLGNEQYF. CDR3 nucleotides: TGTGCCAGCAGCTCCACACTCGGAAACGAGCAGTACTTC.

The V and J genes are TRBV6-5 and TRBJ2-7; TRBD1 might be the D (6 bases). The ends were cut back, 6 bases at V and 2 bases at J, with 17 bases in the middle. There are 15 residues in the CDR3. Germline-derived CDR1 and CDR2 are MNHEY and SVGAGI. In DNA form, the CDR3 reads TGTGCCAGCAGCCAAATCAGGGGAATCACCTACGAGCAGTACTTC. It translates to CASSQIRGITYEQYF.

The CDR3 DNA sequence: TGTGCCAGCAGGGCGGCGGAGGGGGACTATGGCTACACCTTC. It encodes CASRAAEGDYGYTF. The chain carries TRBV2 and TRBJ1-2, with a weak D call TRBD1 (6 bases). The V end lost 6 bases, the J end lost 3 bases, and 14 bases lay between the germline ends. Germline V gene data show CDR1 as SNHLY and CDR2 as FYNNEI. CDR3 length: 14 residues.